Listed below are T cell receptor beta chains from one sample, sequenced in a study of CD8+CD57+ T cells in acquired aplastic anemia. From the reads, TCRdb called clonotypes with MiXCR, one entry per CDR3 protein. The table has 200,000 to 250,000 distinct CDR3 sequences, approximately 35% seen once. The source material was sorted CD4+, CD8+, or CD8+CD57+ T cells (not recorded which) from PBMCs. These receptors all come from a human donor in good health, serving as a control. CDR3s leave out the opening cysteine and the closing phenylalanine or tryptophan. Each record gives: V gene, D gene, J gene, CDR3 protein. D genes are given only for firm matches.

TRBV12-3/TRBV12-4	-	TRBJ2-7	ASSFARGNCEQY
TRBV20-1	-	TRBJ1-5	SARASNQPQH
TRBV7-2	-	TRBJ2-7	ASSLWGADNNEQY
TRBV19	-	TRBJ1-2	ASSPGSYGYT
TRBV18	TRBD2	TRBJ2-7	ASSPVRGRNEQY
TRBV7-6	-	TRBJ2-7	ASSPRGQTYEQY
TRBV7-8	-	TRBJ2-7	ASSSTGEQY
TRBV4-2	TRBD2	TRBJ2-3	ASSQVGSGSATQY
TRBV20-1	-	TRBJ1-1	SARKRTTGRNTEAF
TRBV24-1	TRBD1	TRBJ1-2	ATSDAAFRDRGGGYGYT
TRBV2	TRBD1	TRBJ2-5	ASSTPTGGSRETQY
TRBV5-6	-	TRBJ1-6	ASSWMTGSSYNSPLH
TRBV2	TRBD2	TRBJ2-5	ASSALAGGETQY
TRBV20-1	TRBD1	TRBJ1-2	SAHGQGRGGYT
TRBV12-3/TRBV12-4	TRBD1	TRBJ1-6	ASSPDRGLKSSYNSPLH
TRBV30	-	TRBJ1-2	AWSAISPGAGGYT
TRBV10-3	TRBD2	TRBJ2-7	ASSDFGWGLAVYEQY
TRBV2	-	TRBJ1-1	ASTQTPWTEAF
TRBV6-5	-	TRBJ1-1	ASSYSQGPAEAF
TRBV30	TRBD1	TRBJ1-6	AWSADREGSPLH
TRBV20-1	TRBD1	TRBJ1-4	SALQGLDALGEKLF
TRBV7-9	-	TRBJ1-3	ATTDGNTIY
TRBV20-1	-	TRBJ1-1	SARRDTYTEAF
TRBV15	-	TRBJ2-5	ATSRDVWGTQETQY
TRBV5-6	TRBD2	TRBJ2-1	ASSLTAGAPNEQF
TRBV9	TRBD1	TRBJ2-1	ASSPDRDNEQF
TRBV30	-	TRBJ2-3	AWSPGYTQY
TRBV24-1	TRBD2	TRBJ2-1	ATSAKGLAGGSYNEQF
TRBV12-3/TRBV12-4	-	TRBJ1-1	ASSDQGRRTEAF
TRBV19	-	TRBJ2-7	AWSRRGGPPYEQY
TRBV5-1	TRBD1	TRBJ2-7	ASSADRAGGYEQY
TRBV20-1	-	TRBJ2-5	SAMTAKQETQY
TRBV10-2	-	TRBJ1-5	ASSVETGGGNQPQH
TRBV20-1	-	TRBJ2-1	SARDRGRAYNEQF
TRBV10-3	TRBD2	TRBJ2-5	AISEVVSGVKQETQY
TRBV7-2	-	TRBJ2-5	ASSLVGTAQETQY
TRBV4-1	-	TRBJ1-3	ASSQRTDSGNTIY
TRBV3-1	TRBD2	TRBJ2-7	ASSPPGTISYEQY
TRBV9	TRBD2	TRBJ2-2	ASSLGLAGVDTGELF
TRBV2	-	TRBJ2-5	ASSGETQY
TRBV2	TRBD1	TRBJ2-1	ASSSGLGQGNEQF
TRBV24-1	TRBD1	TRBJ1-2	ATSPRDSRSSL
TRBV29-1	-	TRBJ2-1	SAGQPYNEQF
TRBV19	-	TRBJ2-5	ASSMGPGETQY
TRBV5-4	-	TRBJ1-4	ASSLKTNIAEFWVEKLF
TRBV27	-	TRBJ2-7	ASSRAQSGTYEQY
TRBV25-1	-	TRBJ2-3	ASSDGMRSTDTQY
TRBV5-1	TRBD1	TRBJ2-3	ASGRQGVSTDTQY
TRBV7-3	-	TRBJ1-6	ASSSGNYNSPLH
TRBV7-9	TRBD1	TRBJ2-7	ASSEDRANVRQY